This TCR beta chain was captured in a study of blood T cell repertoires in COVID-19. The CDR3 contains 16 residues. From germline, CDR1 is SGHNT and CDR2 YYREEE (reference sequence). Germline trimming cut 4 bases from V and 2 bases from J; bases unmatched to any gene: 9. Source study methods: Nucleated cell number was recorded as an estimate derived from reference gene primer amplification. Sequencing was performed with immunoSEQ multiplex PCR; in TCRdb, only in-frame clones are kept and a portion is missing. From that table come the V and J calls and clone size; the DNA was used to work out D and trimming. The profile shows under 100,000 clones, roughly nine tenths of them singletons.

The clonotype originates from a man aged 45-65 years with acute or convalescent COVID-19. The V and J genes are TRBV5-4 and TRBJ2-1; 7 bases are a match to TRBD2. Sequencing was performed on peripheral blood. In DNA form, the CDR3 reads TGTGCCAGCAGCCCGGAAGGCGCGGGGGCCTACAATGAGCAGTTCTTC. This translates into CASSPEGAGAYNEQFF.